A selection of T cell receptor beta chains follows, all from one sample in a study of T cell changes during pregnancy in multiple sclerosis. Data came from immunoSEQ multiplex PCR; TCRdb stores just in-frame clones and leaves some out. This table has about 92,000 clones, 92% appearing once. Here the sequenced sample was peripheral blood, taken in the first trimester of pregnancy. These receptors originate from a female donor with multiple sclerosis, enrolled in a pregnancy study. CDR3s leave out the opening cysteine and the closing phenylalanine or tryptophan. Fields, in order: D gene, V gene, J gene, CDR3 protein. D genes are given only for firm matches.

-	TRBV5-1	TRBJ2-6	ASTTGSGANVLT
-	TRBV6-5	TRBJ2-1	ASSRSEISYNEQF
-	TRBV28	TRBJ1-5	ASSTGGQGNQPQH
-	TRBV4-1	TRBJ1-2	ASSGQGNNYGYT
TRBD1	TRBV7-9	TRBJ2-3	ASSSGTGRTDTQY
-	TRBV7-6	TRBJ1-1	ASSTQLNTEAF
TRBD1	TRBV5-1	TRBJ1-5	ASSPGQGSNQPQH
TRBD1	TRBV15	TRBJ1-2	ATSRREGVGTEYGYT
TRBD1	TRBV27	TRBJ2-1	ASSFGPGQGDGNEQF
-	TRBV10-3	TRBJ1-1	AIVPFLRGVTEAF
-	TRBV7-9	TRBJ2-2	ASSSRSAELF
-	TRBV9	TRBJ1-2	ASSVALSGYGYT
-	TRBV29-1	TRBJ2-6	SVGGASGANVLT
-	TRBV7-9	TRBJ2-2	ASSLTGELF
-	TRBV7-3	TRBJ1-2	ASRQQALANYGYT
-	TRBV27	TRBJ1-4	ASSHQRATNEKLF
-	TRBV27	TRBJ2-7	ASSFTSSSYEQY
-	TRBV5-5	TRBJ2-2	ASSLESWDSANTGELF
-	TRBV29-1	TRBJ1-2	SVVSGSYGYT
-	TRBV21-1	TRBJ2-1	ASSNSGREAPYGQF
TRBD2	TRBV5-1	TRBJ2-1	ASSLASGSSYNEQF
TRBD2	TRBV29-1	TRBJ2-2	SVALAGGPTGELF
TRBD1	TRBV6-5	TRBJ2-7	ASSYGGQTTYEQY
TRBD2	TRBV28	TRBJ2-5	ASSLSGGLQETQY
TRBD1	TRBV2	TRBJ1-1	ASRGDRGSTEAF
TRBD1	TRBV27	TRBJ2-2	GTGVVGTGELF
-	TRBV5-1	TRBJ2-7	ASSFASSYEQY
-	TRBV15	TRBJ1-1	ATSRDRENTEAF
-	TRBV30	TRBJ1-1	AWSVGGSTEAF
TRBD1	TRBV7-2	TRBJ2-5	ASSPGQVRGETQY
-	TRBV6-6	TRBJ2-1	ASSYTSNEQF
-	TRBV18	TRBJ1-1	ASSPRSEAF
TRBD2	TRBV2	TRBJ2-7	ASSEGPSGLIYEQY
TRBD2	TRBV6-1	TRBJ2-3	ASSASGAWADTQY
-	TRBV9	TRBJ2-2	ASSVAGNTGELF
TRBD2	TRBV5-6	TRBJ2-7	ASTGGSGSEQY
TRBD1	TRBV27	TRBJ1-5	ASSLTGSNQPQH
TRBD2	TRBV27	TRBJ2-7	ASSLGTSAPLREQY
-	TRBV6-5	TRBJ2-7	ASSSGSGAYEQY
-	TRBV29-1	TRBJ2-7	SVGRGGYEQY
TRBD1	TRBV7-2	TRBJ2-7	ASSLGQGLEQY
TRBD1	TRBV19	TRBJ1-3	ASTSTGARSGNTIY
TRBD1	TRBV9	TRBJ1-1	ASSGTGGEAF
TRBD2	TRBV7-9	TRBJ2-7	ASSSETSVYEQY
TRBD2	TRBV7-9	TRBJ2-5	ASRMESGARETQY
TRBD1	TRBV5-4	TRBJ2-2	ASSQPLRGPNTGELF
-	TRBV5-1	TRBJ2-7	ASSLQAGPYEQY
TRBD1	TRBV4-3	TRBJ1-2	ASSPGTGPLYGYT
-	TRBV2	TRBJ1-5	ASSEEDLVNQPQH
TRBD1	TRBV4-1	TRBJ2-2	ASSQPGTGVTGELF
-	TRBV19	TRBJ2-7	ASSIKEAGVHEQY
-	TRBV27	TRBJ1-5	ASSLAGVGQPQH
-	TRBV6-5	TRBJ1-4	ASKVRTPENEKLF
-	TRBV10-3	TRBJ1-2	AISGGQPMGYT
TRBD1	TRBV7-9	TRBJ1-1	ASSSYSGQGKPEAF
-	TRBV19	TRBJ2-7	ASSPTGTYEQY
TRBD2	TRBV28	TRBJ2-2	ASRYSGGRTGELF
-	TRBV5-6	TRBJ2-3	ASSLVGAGSDTQY
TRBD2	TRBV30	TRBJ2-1	AWSVHSGGRASWHEQF